The clone carrying this TCR beta chain came up once. The antigen is undetermined. V lost 8 bases to trimming and J lost 1 base; unmatched junction nucleotides: 10. This CDR3 is 15 amino acids long. The germline CDR1 and CDR2 sequences are LGHNA and YNFKEQ. The data are from a study of identical twins. Study-wide findings and caveats: Compared with models, monozygotic twins showed more out-of-frame TCR alpha sharing. Memory repertoires showed no such pattern, whereas abundant cord blood beta clonotypes carried fewer insertions. Twins shared beta out-of-frame sequences in excess, but this excess was weaker.

TCRdb re-analysed the 5' RACE reads in MiXCR, keeping a single row per CDR3 protein. The sample carries 450,000 or so distinct CDR3 sequences, less than 20% recorded once. V is TRBV4-2 and J is TRBJ2-5, with 7 positions matching TRBD2. Sequenced input: naive T cells sorted from blood. This clonotype originated in a man aged 50-60 years in good health. The CDR3 region has the DNA TGTGCCAGCGGGGGGGGTGGTAAGGTCCAAGAGACCCAGTACTTC. Its translation: CASGGGGKVQETQYF.